This is a list of T cell receptor beta chains from one sample in a study of blood T cell repertoires in COVID-19. Assay used: immunoSEQ multiplex PCR; TCRdb lists only in-frame clones, some missing. The top ten hold over 13% of the sample, which has some 180,000 clones, approximately 80% seen once. Input material: PBMCs or T cells enriched from blood (not recorded which). The receptors here all came from a man between 60 and 75 years old who had been exposed to COVID-19. CDR3s include the opening cysteine and the closing phenylalanine or tryptophan. The D gene is left open where the match is weak. Clone sizes are given selectively: once, few, many, or a class where the clone is expanded.

TRBV24-1	.	TRBJ1-5	15	.	CATSEGGTILQPQHF	TGTGCCACCAGTGAAGGAGGGACTATTCTTCAGCCCCAGCATTTT
TRBV6-2/TRBV6-3	.	TRBJ1-4	11	.	CASSTNEKLFF	TGTGCCAGCAGTACAAATGAAAAACTGTTTTTT
TRBV7-8	TRBD1	TRBJ2-7	15	few	CASSPRTGGFYEQYF	TGTGCCAGCAGCCCTCGGACAGGGGGCTTCTACGAGCAGTACTTC
TRBV28	TRBD2	TRBJ2-3	18	.	CASSQWGGTSGSPDTQYF	TGTGCCAGCAGCCAATGGGGGGGGACTAGCGGGAGTCCAGATACGCAGTATTTT
TRBV11-3	.	TRBJ1-3	13	once	CASSFLSGNTIYF	TGTGCCAGCAGTTTCCTCTCTGGAAACACCATATATTTT
TRBV10-2	.	TRBJ1-2	15	.	CASVGTRAGSYGYTF	TGCGCCAGCGTAGGAACGAGGGCTGGGAGCTATGGCTACACCTTC
TRBV9	.	TRBJ2-1	14	.	CASSETVSYNEQFF	TGTGCCAGCAGCGAGACAGTCTCCTACAATGAGCAGTTCTTC
TRBV5-1	TRBD2	TRBJ2-3	15	.	CASSWTSGTTDTQYF	TGCGCCAGCAGCTGGACTAGCGGGACCACAGATACGCAGTATTTT
TRBV28	.	TRBJ1-2	14	.	CASSLLMGHSGYTF	TGTGCCAGCAGTTTATTAATGGGACACTCTGGCTACACCTTC
TRBV27	.	TRBJ2-1	12	.	CASSLSNNEQFF	TGTGCCAGCAGCCTAAGTAACAATGAGCAGTTCTTC
TRBV24-1	TRBD1	TRBJ1-2	14	.	CATSEGTGGGGYTF	TGTGCCACCAGTGAAGGGACAGGCGGGGGTGGCTACACCTTC
TRBV6-5	TRBD2	TRBJ2-7	13	once	CASTRGVSYEQYF	TGTGCCAGCACTCGGGGGGTATCCTACGAGCAGTACTTC
TRBV7-9	TRBD1	TRBJ2-7	13	.	CASSGQGLHEQYF	TGTGCCAGCAGCGGACAGGGTCTCCACGAGCAGTACTTC
TRBV30	TRBD2	TRBJ2-3	14	.	CAWSRGRAADTQYF	TGTGCCTGGAGTCGCGGGAGGGCCGCAGATACGCAGTATTTT
TRBV19	.	TRBJ1-5	15	.	CASLGRGQRNRPQHF	TGTGCCAGTTTAGGTCGCGGACAGCGCAATCGGCCCCAGCATTTT
TRBV30	.	TRBJ1-1	15	few	CAWSVRPLGGTEAFF	TGTGCCTGGAGTGTACGGCCCCTCGGGGGCACTGAAGCTTTCTTT
TRBV12-2	.	TRBJ2-7	18	many	CASRLASSGHLWVYEQYF	TGTGCAAGTCGCTTAGCGTCATCGGGACACCTTTGGGTCTACGAGCAGTACTTC
TRBV2	TRBD2	TRBJ2-2	16	.	CASRLELTSFAGELFF	TGTGCCAGCAGGCTTGAGCTGACTAGCTTCGCCGGGGAGCTGTTTTTT
TRBV3-1/TRBV3-2	TRBD2	TRBJ2-5	16	.	CASSPEGGRPSETQYF	TGTGCCAGCAGCCCCGAGGGCGGGAGGCCTTCGGAGACCCAGTACTTC
TRBV18	TRBD1	TRBJ1-1	16	.	CASSPNPTGGVTEAFF	TGTGCCAGCTCACCGAACCCCACAGGGGGCGTAACTGAAGCTTTCTTT
TRBV6-5	.	TRBJ2-2	13	.	CASNLNRGGELFF	TGTGCCAGCAACTTAAATCGGGGCGGGGAGCTGTTTTTT
TRBV12-3/TRBV12-4	.	TRBJ2-7	13	.	CASSFGQGYEQYF	TGTGCCAGCAGTTTTGGGCAGGGCTACGAGCAGTACTTC
TRBV15	.	TRBJ2-7	11	.	CATQGQTEQYF	TGTGCCACCCAGGGACAAACCGAGCAGTACTTC
TRBV12-3/TRBV12-4	.	TRBJ1-1	13	.	CASSLGGQTEAFF	TGTGCCAGCAGCCTCGGGGGGCAGACTGAAGCTTTCTTT
TRBV7-9	.	TRBJ1-1	16	.	CASSLRPGVPDTEAFF	TGTGCCAGCAGCTTAAGGCCGGGGGTACCGGACACTGAAGCTTTCTTT
TRBV6-1	TRBD1	TRBJ1-2	13	.	CASSDRQGSGYTF	TGTGCCAGCAGTGACCGACAGGGTTCTGGCTACACCTTC
TRBV9	.	TRBJ2-6	15	.	CASSGSGSGANVLTF	TGTGCCAGCAGCGGGTCGGGCTCTGGGGCCAACGTCCTGACTTTC
TRBV29-1	TRBD2	TRBJ2-1	16	once	CSVVGRAGTSGNEQFF	TGCAGCGTTGTGGGGAGGGCCGGGACTAGCGGCAATGAGCAGTTCTTC
TRBV6-5	.	TRBJ1-3	15	.	CASTKRTNSGNTIYF	TGTGCCAGCACAAAACGGACAAACTCTGGAAACACCATATATTTT
TRBV6-5	TRBD2	TRBJ2-7	13	.	CASIRAGGGEQYF	TGTGCCAGCATTAGGGCGGGAGGAGGCGAGCAGTACTTC
TRBV28	.	TRBJ1-6	16	.	CASSSGLGLLNSPLHF	TGTGCCAGCAGTTCAGGGTTGGGGCTTTTGAACTCACCCCTCCACTTT
TRBV14	.	TRBJ2-1	19	.	CASSQADQVVVGFQGEQFF	TGTGCCAGCAGCCAAGCGGACCAAGTAGTCGTGGGGTTTCAGGGTGAGCAGTTCTTC
TRBV30	TRBD1	TRBJ1-6	16	.	CAWGRDSLSYNSPLHF	TGTGCCTGGGGCCGGGACAGCCTCTCCTATAATTCACCCCTCCACTTT
TRBV7-9	TRBD2	TRBJ2-2	15	.	CASSEGLINTGELFF	TGTGCCAGCAGCGAGGGACTAATCAACACCGGGGAGCTGTTTTTT
TRBV7-8	TRBD1	TRBJ2-3	15	few	CASSPPGQGADTQYF	TGTGCCAGCAGCCCGCCAGGACAGGGTGCAGATACGCAGTATTTT
TRBV9	.	TRBJ1-6	16	.	CASSVSGSSYNSPLHF	TGTGCCAGCAGCGTAAGCGGGAGCTCCTATAATTCACCCCTCCACTTT
TRBV11-3	.	TRBJ1-2	14	.	CASSLKTNDYGYTF	TGTGCCAGCAGCTTAAAGACAAACGACTATGGCTACACCTTC
TRBV7-2	TRBD1	TRBJ2-3	15	.	CASSRRQGNADTQYF	TGTGCCAGCAGCAGACGACAGGGGAACGCAGATACGCAGTATTTT
TRBV10-3	TRBD1	TRBJ2-7	18	.	CAISESPDGQGVPYEQYF	TGTGCCATCAGTGAGTCACCCGACGGGCAGGGGGTCCCCTACGAGCAGTACTTC
TRBV5-1	.	TRBJ2-4	11	.	CASRGGDIQYF	TGCGCCAGCAGGGGGGGAGACATTCAGTACTTC
TRBV11-2	TRBD2	TRBJ2-3	15	.	CASSFGRAWTDTQYF	TGTGCCAGCAGCTTTGGGAGGGCCTGGACAGATACGCAGTATTTT
TRBV7-9	.	TRBJ1-5	13	once	CASSPTGMEPQHF	TGTGCCAGCAGCCCGACAGGCATGGAGCCCCAGCATTTT
TRBV19	TRBD1	TRBJ2-7	13	.	CASSQGQVSQQYF	TGTGCCAGTAGTCAGGGACAGGTATCACAGCAGTACTTC
TRBV27	TRBD1	TRBJ1-5	16	.	CASSLLTGASVQPQHF	TGTGCCAGCAGTTTATTGACAGGGGCGAGCGTCCAGCCCCAGCATTTT
TRBV28	TRBD1	TRBJ1-5	14	.	CASSLPGGNQPQHF	TGTGCCAGCAGTTTACCAGGGGGAAATCAGCCCCAGCATTTT
TRBV9	.	TRBJ2-1	16	.	CASSPHGTTSYNEQFF	TGTGCCAGCAGCCCACACGGCACTACCTCCTACAATGAGCAGTTCTTC
TRBV11-2	TRBD1	TRBJ1-2	17	.	CASSLEQGYVGTDGYTF	TGTGCCAGCAGCTTAGAACAGGGCTACGTAGGGACAGATGGCTACACCTTC
TRBV7-9	TRBD2	TRBJ2-7	13	.	CASSSAGPWEQYF	TGTGCCAGCAGCTCAGCGGGGCCATGGGAGCAGTACTTC
TRBV30	.	TRBJ1-2	11	.	CASSLLYGYTF	TGTGCCTCCTCTTTACTCTATGGCTACACCTTC